This record looks at one TCR beta chain sequence and its context. It has no known antigen specificity. Base qualities were left out, and no much larger clone turns up one base away. TCRbeta CDR3 regions were amplified from genomic DNA by means of the immunoSEQ Assay, a bias-controlled multiplex PCR. Per the authors' processing: Within the assay, amplification of reference gene primers was used to estimate how many nucleated cells each sample contained. To quantify the absolute abundance of each unique TCRbeta CDR3 rearrangement, sequence reads were collapsed and filtered. For each sample, productive Simpson clonality was calculated as the square root of Simpson's diversity index over productive rearrangements. Here the immuneACCESS table is served through TCRdb, limited to in-frame sequences with V and J called. Missing clones are a known gap in these copies; in checked studies unresolved V genes cover under half, and the rest lacks a known reason. V, J and clone size were drawn from that table, and D and trimming were deduced from the DNA. The sample has about 24,000 clones on record, about 81% of them singletons. The ten largest make up less than 2.5% of the sample.

One collaborating source in Seattle enrolled patients during active infection and followed them longitudinally through the course of disease. Collaborating institutions collected whole blood in K2EDTA tubes following their own protocols. For TCRbeta analysis, collaborator samples were shipped as frozen whole blood, as isolated PBMCs, or as DNA extracted from either sample type. The CDR3 spans 14 residues, from the cysteine through the phenylalanine. CDR3 DNA is the only sequence kept; it has 42 bases, read in frame from the first base. Per the germline V gene (reference sequence), SEHNR is the CDR1 and FQNEAQ is the CDR2. V lost 2 bases and J lost 3 bases; the stretch between them is 7 bases long. This sample is part of a study of blood T cell repertoires in COVID-19 (dated by TCRdb to the early 2020s). For the study in its entirety: Samples covering the acute and convalescent phases of COVID-19 were provided by collaborators in the United States, Italy and Spain. Samples came from the ongoing ImmuneRACE study (first 160 participants) plus 1,254 subjects from 6 global collaborators. The sample metadata nearly always contained a de-identified subject ID, COVID-19 status, age in years and sex. The repertoires were released in a freely available public database meant as a resource for research on the immune response to SARS-CoV-2. Subjects who had been exposed to COVID-19, were actively infected with it, or had recovered from it provided the deeply sampled blood TCRbeta repertoires that made up the dataset. The material from the prospective study consisted of cDNA or gDNA derived from T cells, B-cell-depleted T cells, or PBMCs. Where available, HLA class I and class II types were obtained from metadata supplied by the sample provider rather than from assay-based typing. Broader findings and caveats from the paper: The quantity of clinical and demographic metadata differed by source and by participant and was supplied without curation.

This receptor chain uses TRBV7-9 and TRBJ2-2; TRBD1 might be the D gene, on 5 matching bases. The specimen sequenced was peripheral blood. The sequence was collected from a woman aged 70-85 years with COVID-19, enrolled during active disease. For the CDR3, the sequence is CASSLRGDTGELFF. The DNA sequence reads TGTGCCAGCAGCTTAAGGGGCGACACCGGGGAGCTGTTTTTT.